The 13 T cell receptor beta chains below were found in one sample sequenced in a study of T cells after yellow fever vaccination. One entry per CDR3 protein results from TCRdb running MiXCR on the 5' RACE reads. The sample consists of some 560,000 distinct CDR3 sequences, about a sixth of them appearing once. Sequenced material: PBMCs, taken 4 to 5 days after the first yellow fever vaccination. These receptor sequences come from a young man who received the YFV17D yellow fever vaccine.

This clonotype was observed a few times. The V call is TRBV28, the J call TRBJ2-5; D is possibly TRBD1 (5 bases). Germline CDR1 MDHEN, CDR2 SYDVKM. V lost 7 bases, J lost 5 bases, and 11 bases lay in between. The CDR3 covers 12 residues. In DNA, the CDR3 is TGTGCCAGCACCCAAAAGGGGGAGACCCAGTACTTC. This sequence encodes CASTQKGETQYF.

This CDR3 reads CASSFQGGANEKLFF. For the CDR3, the DNA is TGTGCCAGCAGTTTTCAGGGAGGGGCTAATGAAAAACTGTTTTTT. The chain combines TRBV14 with TRBJ1-4; tentatively, D is TRBD1 (5 bases). The CDR3 loop spans 15 amino acids. Germline loops: CDR1 SGHDN, CDR2 FVKESK. With 6 bases removed from V and 3 bases from J, the gap between germline ends came to 14 bases.

This clonotype was seen a handful of times. This sequence joins TRBV12-3 or TRBV12-4 and TRBJ1-4; D is ambiguous. With 2 bases removed from V and 5 bases from J, the gap between germline ends came to 6 bases. The CDR3 is made up of 13 amino acids. The CDR3 region is CASSLIQNEKLFF. CDR3 sequence (DNA): TGTGCCAGCAGTTTAATACAGAATGAAAAACTGTTTTTT.

The table lists this clonotype with a few counts. V is TRBV4-3 and J is TRBJ2-3, with TRBD1 as a possible D gene (6 bases). The germline V gene encodes CDR1 LGHNA and CDR2 YSLEER. The CDR3 is 13 residues long. Trimming took off 5 bases at V and 4 bases at J, with 10 bases between the two ends. The chain's CDR3 is CASSKGGSDTQYF. The CDR3 nucleotides are TGCGCCAGCAGCAAAGGGGGTTCAGATACGCAGTATTTT.

The V call is TRBV7-3, the J call TRBJ2-2; D is possibly TRBD2 (5 bases). The V end lost 2 bases, the J end lost 7 bases, and 23 bases lay between the germline ends. This CDR3 contains 18 residues. The V gene's germline CDR1 is SGHTA and CDR2 FQGTGA. CDR3 sequence (DNA): TGTGCCAGCAGCTTATTGCCCCCCGGACTTTCGGAAGGCGGGGAGCTGTTTTTT. Protein sequence: CASSLLPPGLSEGGELFF.

Only a few counts were recorded for this clonotype. The rearrangement uses TRBV5-6 and TRBJ2-7; 7 bases agree with TRBD1. V lost 4 bases to trimming and J lost 0 bases; unmatched junction nucleotides: 10. Germline CDR1 is SGHDT and CDR2 is YYEEEE. The CDR3 is 16 amino acids. The CDR3 DNA reads as TGTGCCAGCAGCCCCGGACAGGTTCTACCCTCCTACGAGCAGTACGTC. This translates into CASSPGQVLPSYEQYV.

The chain recombines TRBV9 with TRBJ2-3, with 7 positions matching TRBD2. This CDR3 is 17 amino acids long. The V and J ends lost 1 base and 1 base, in that order; junction bases with no gene match: 9. Germline CDR1 reads SGDLS; CDR2 reads YYNGEE. Written as DNA, the CDR3 is TGTGCCAGCAGCGTAATATATCGGGGGGACGGCACAGATACGCAGTATTTT. Translated, it gives CASSVIYRGDGTDTQYF.

This chain links TRBV4-1 with TRBJ2-7; 9 bases agree with TRBD1. The CDR3 runs to 14 residues. Germline values: CDR1 MGHRA, CDR2 YSYEKL. Germline trimming cut 4 bases from V and 6 bases from J; bases unmatched to any gene: 7. The chain's CDR3 is CASSRPDRGFEQYF. The CDR3 nucleotides read TGCGCCAGCAGCCGCCCGGACAGGGGATTCGAGCAGTACTTC.

This clonotype was picked up a small number of times. The junction departs from germline at one end; a sequencing error may be responsible. CDR3 DNA: TGTGCTAGCAGCCCGTCCCTTGGAAACACCATATATTTT. The encoded protein is CASSPSLGNTIYF. V and J are TRBV7-7 and TRBJ1-3; the D is unclear. Germline CDR1 reads SSHAT; CDR2 reads FNYEAQ (reference sequence). This CDR3 is built from 13 residues. The full variable domain, rest sourced from reference TRBV7-7 and TRBJ1-3, is GAGVSQSPRYKVTKRGQDVTLRCDPISSHATLYWYQQALGQGPEFLTYFNYEAQPDKSGLPSDRFSAERPEGSISTLTIQRTEQRDSAMYRCASSPSLGNTIYFGEGSWLTVV.

This clonotype has more than one count but fewer than ten. The chain combines TRBV4-1 with TRBJ1-3; D is possibly TRBD1 (6 bases). CDR3 length: 15 residues. Germline V gene sequence: CDR1 MGHRA, CDR2 YSYEKL. V was trimmed by 2 bases and J by 3 bases, leaving 11 bases between them. In DNA form, the CDR3 reads TGCGCCAGCAGCCAAAGGACAGAGAATGGAAACACCATATATTTT. Its protein is CASSQRTENGNTIYF.

This clonotype turned up a few times. The V gene is TRBV12-3 or TRBV12-4, the J gene TRBJ2-5; 7 nucleotides line up with TRBD2. There are 13 residues in the CDR3. Unmatched junction bases numbered 6, after V lost 6 bases and J lost 5 bases. The CDR3, as DNA: TGTGCCAGCAGCCCGAATAGCGGGGAGACCCAGTACTTC. It specifies CASSPNSGETQYF.

This clonotype was detected many times. The V and J genes are TRBV7-8 and TRBJ2-1, with 7 positions matching TRBD1. Germline trimming cut 2 bases from V and 3 bases from J; bases unmatched to any gene: 4. Per the germline V gene, CDR1 is SGHVS and CDR2 is FQNEAQ. The CDR3 sequence is 15 residues long. The CDR3 loop reads CASSLTGEIYNEQFF. The CDR3 bases are TGTGCCAGCAGCTTAACAGGGGAGATCTACAATGAGCAGTTCTTC.

This clonotype has more than one count but fewer than ten. This chain connects TRBV12-3 or TRBV12-4 to TRBJ2-3, with TRBD1 identical over 7 bases. This CDR3 spans 15 amino acids. Germline trimming cut 1 base from V and 2 bases from J; bases unmatched to any gene: 3. The CDR3: CASSLVGQATDTQYF. In nucleotides, the CDR3 is TGTGCCAGCAGTTTAGTAGGACAGGCCACAGATACGCAGTATTTT.